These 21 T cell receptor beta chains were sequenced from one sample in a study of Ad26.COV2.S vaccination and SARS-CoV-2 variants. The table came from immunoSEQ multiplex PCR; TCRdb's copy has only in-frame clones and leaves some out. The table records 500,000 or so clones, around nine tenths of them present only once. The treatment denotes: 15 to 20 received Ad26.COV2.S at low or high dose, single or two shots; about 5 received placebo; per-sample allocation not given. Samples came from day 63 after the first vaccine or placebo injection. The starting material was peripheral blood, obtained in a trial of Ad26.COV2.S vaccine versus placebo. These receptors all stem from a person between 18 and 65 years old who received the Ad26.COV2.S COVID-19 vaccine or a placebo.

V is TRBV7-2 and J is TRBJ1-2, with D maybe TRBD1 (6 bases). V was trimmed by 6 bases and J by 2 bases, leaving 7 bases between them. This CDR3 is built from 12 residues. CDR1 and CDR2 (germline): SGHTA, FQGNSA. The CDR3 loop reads CASSTGNYGYTF. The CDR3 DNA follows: TGTGCCAGCAGTACAGGGAACTATGGCTACACCTTC. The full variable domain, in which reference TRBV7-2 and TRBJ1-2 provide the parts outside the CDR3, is GAGVSQSPSNKVTEKGKDVELRCDPISGHTALYWYRQSLGQGLEFLIYFQGNSAPDKSGLPSDRFSAERTGGSVSTLTIQRTQQEDSAVYLCASSTGNYGYTFGSGTRLTVV.

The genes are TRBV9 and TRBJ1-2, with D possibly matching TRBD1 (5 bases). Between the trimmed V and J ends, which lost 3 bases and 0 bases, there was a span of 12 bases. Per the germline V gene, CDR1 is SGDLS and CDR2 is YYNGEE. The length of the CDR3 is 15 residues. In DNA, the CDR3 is TGTGCCAGCAGCGCGTCCCCGGGGGCTAACTATGGCTACACCTTC. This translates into CASSASPGANYGYTF.

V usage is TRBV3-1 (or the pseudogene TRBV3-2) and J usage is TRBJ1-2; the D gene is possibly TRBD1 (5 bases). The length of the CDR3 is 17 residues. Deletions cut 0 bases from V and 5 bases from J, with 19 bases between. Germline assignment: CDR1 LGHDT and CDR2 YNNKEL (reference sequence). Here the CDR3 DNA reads TGTGCCAGCAGCCAAGATCAGGCAGCAGGGCAGGGTTATGGCTACACCTTC. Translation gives CASSQDQAAGQGYGYTF.

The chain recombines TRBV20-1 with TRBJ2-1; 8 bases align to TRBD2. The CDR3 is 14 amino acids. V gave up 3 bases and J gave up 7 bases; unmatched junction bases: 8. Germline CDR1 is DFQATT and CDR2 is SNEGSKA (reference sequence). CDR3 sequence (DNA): TGCAGTGCTAGTCAGGGACTAGGGTTGAATGAGCAGTTCTTC. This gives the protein CSASQGLGLNEQFF.

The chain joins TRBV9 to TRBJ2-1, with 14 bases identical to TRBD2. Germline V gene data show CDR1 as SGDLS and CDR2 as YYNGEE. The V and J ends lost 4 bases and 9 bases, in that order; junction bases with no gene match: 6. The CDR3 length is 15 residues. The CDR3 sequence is CASSPTSGRAGEQFF. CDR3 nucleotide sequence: TGTGCCAGCAGCCCGACTAGCGGGAGGGCCGGTGAGCAGTTCTTC.

CDR3 DNA sequence: TGTGCCAGCAGCCGGACTAGCGGGAGTAAGGGAGACAATGAGCAGTTCTTC. Translation gives CASSRTSGSKGDNEQFF. The chain recombines TRBV3-1 (or the pseudogene TRBV3-2) with TRBJ2-1; 13 positions match TRBD2. CDR1 LGHDT and CDR2 YNNKEL come from the germline V gene (reference sequence). The CDR3 has 17 amino acids. The J segment lost 5 bases and the V segment lost 4 bases, leaving 8 bases of the junction unmatched.

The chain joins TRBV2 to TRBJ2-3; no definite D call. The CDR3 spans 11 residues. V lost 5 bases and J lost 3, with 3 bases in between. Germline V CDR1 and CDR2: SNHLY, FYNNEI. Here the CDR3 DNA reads TGTGCCAGCAGTAGGACAGATACGCAGTATTTT. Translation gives CASSRTDTQYF.

CDR3 coding DNA: TGTGCCAGCAGCAAAGAGAGGGATCAGCCCCAGCATTTT. It specifies CASSKERDQPQHF. The chain has TRBV21-1 and TRBJ1-5. TRBV21-1 is tagged as a pseudogene. The CDR3 runs to 13 residues.

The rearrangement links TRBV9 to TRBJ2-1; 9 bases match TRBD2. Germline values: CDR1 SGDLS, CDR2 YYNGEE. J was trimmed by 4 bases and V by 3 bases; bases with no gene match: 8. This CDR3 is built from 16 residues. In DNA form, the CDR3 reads TGTGCCAGCAGCGCGGAACTAGCGGGCAGATACAATGAGCAGTTCTTC. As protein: CASSAELAGRYNEQFF.

The CDR3 loop reads CASSRLAGEETQYF. DNA of the CDR3: TGTGCCAGCAGCCGACTAGCGGGAGAGGAGACCCAGTACTTC. The chain couples TRBV7-9 to TRBJ2-5; 12 nucleotides agree with TRBD2. This CDR3 contains 14 residues. The V and J ends lost 5 bases and 5 bases, in that order; junction bases with no gene match: 3. Germline V gene lookup returns CDR1 SEHNR and CDR2 FQNEAQ (reference sequence).

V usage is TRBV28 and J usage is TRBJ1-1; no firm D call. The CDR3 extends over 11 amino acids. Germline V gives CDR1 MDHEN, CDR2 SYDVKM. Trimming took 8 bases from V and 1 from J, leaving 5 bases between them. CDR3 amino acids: CASVQNTEAFF. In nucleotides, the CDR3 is TGTGCCAGCGTACAGAACACTGAAGCTTTCTTT.

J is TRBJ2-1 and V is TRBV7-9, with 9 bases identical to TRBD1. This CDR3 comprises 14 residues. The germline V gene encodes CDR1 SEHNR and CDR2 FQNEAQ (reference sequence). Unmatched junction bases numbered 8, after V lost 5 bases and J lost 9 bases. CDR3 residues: CASSPSGQGIEQFF. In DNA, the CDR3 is TGTGCCAGCAGCCCCTCGGGACAGGGTATTGAGCAGTTCTTC.

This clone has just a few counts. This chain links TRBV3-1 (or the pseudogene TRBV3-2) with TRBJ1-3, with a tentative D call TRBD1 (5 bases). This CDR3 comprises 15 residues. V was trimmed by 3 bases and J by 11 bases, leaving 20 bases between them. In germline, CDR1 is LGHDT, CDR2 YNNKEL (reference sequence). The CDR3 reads CASSQGLAAPGAIYF. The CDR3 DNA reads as TGTGCCAGCAGCCAGGGTTTGGCGGCGCCGGGGGCCATATATTTT.

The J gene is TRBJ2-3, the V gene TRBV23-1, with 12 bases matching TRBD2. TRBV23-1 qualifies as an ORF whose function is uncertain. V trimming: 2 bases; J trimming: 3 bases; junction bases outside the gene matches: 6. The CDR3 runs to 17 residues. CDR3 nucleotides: TGCGCCAGCAGTCAACTGACTAGCGGGAGAGTTACAGATACGCAGTATTTT. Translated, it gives CASSQLTSGRVTDTQYF.

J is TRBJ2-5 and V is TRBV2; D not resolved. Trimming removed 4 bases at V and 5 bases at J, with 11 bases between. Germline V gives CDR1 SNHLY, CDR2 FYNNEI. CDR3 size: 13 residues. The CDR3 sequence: CASSGPTWETQYF. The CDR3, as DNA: TGTGCCAGCAGTGGACCCACCTGGGAGACCCAGTACTTC. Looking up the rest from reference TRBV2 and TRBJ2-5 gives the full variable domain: EPEVTQTPSHQVTQMGQEVILRCVPISNHLYFYWYRQILGQKVEFLVSFYNNEISEKSEIFDDQFSVERPDGSNFTLKIRSTKLEDSAMYFCASSGPTWETQYFGPGTRLLVL.

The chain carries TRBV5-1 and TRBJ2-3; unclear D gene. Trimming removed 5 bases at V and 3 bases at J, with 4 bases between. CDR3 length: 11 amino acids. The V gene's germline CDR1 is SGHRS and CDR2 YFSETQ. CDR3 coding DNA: TGCGCCAGCAGGATGACAGATACGCAGTATTTT. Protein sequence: CASRMTDTQYF. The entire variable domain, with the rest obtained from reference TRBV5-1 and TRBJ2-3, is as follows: KAGVTQTPRYLIKTRGQQVTLSCSPISGHRSVSWYQQTPGQGLQFLFEYFSETQRNKGNFPGRFSGRQFSNSRSEMNVSTLELGDSALYLCASRMTDTQYFGPGTRLTVL.

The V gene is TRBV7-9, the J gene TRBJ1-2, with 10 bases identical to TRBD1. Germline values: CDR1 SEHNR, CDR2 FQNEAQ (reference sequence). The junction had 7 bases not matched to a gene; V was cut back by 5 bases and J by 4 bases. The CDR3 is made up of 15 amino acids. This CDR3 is CASSPRTGGTYGYTF. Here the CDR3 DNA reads TGTGCCAGCAGCCCCCGGACAGGGGGTACCTATGGCTACACCTTC.

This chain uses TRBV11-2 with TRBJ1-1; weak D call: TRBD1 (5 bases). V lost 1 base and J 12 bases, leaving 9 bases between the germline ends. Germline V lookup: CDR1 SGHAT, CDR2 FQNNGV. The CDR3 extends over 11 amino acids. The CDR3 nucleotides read TGTGCCAGCAGCTTAGGGGCAGGGACTTTCTTT. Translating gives CASSLGAGTFF.

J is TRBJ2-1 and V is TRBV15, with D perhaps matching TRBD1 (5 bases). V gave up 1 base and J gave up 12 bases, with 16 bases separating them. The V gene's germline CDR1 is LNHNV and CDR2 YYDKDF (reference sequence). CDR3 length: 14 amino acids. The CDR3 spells CATSRGGTGPGQFF. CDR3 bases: TGTGCCACCAGCAGAGGAGGTACAGGCCCAGGGCAGTTCTTC. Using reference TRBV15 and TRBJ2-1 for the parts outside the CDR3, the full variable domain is DAMVIQNPRYQVTQFGKPVTLSCSQTLNHNVMYWYQQKSSQAPKLLFHYYDKDFNNEADTPDNFQSRRPNTSFCFLDIRSPGLGDTAMYLCATSRGGTGPGQFFGPGTRLTVL.

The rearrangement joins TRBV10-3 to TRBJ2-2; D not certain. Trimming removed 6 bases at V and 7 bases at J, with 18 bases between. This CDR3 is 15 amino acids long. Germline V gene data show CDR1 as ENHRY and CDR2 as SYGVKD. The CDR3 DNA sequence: TGTGCCATCAGGGGTGGTGAGGAATCCTACGGGGAGCTGTTTTTT. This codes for CAIRGGEESYGELFF.

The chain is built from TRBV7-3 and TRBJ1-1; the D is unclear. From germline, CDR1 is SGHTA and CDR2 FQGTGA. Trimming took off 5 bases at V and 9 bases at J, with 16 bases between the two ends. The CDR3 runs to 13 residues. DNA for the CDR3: TGTGCCAGCAGCCAATTATACGGTGAGAAAGCTTTCTTT. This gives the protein CASSQLYGEKAFF. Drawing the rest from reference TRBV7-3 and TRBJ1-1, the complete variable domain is GAGVSQTPSNKVTEKGKYVELRCDPISGHTALYWYRQSLGQGPEFLIYFQGTGAADDSGLPNDRFFAVRPEGSVSTLKIQRTERGDSAVYLCASSQLYGEKAFFGQGTRLTVV.